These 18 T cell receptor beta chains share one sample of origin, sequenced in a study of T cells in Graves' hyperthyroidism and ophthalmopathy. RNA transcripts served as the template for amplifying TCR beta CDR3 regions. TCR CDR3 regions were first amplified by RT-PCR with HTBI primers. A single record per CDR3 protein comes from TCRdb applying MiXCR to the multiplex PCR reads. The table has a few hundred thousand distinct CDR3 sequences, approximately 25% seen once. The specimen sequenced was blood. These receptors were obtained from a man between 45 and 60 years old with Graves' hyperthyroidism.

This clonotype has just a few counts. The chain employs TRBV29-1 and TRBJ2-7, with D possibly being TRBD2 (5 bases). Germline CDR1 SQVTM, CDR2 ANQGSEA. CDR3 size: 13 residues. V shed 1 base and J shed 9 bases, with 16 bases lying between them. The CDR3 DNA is TGCAGCGTTGAAGGGACTCCGTTGCCGGGGCAGTACTTC. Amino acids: CSVEGTPLPGQYF.

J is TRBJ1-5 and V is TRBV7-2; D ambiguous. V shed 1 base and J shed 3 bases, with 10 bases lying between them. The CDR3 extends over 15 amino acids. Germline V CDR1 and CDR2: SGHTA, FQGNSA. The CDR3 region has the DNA TGTGCCAGCAGCTTAGGCGGAGGGTACAATCAGCCCCAGCATTTT. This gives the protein CASSLGGGYNQPQHF.

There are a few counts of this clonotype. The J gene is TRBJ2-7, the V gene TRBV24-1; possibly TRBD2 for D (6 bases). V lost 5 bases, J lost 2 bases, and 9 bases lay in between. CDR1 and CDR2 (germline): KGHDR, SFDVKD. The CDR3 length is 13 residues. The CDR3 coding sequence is TGTGCCACCAGTGGGGACTCCCCCTACGAGCAGTACTTC. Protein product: CATSGDSPYEQYF.

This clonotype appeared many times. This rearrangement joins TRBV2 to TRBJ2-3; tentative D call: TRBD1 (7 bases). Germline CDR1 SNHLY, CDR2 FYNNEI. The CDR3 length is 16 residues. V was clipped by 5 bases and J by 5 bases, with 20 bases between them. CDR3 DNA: TGTGCCAGCAGTCTTTACCAGGGGGGATTAAAAGATACGCAGTATTTT. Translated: CASSLYQGGLKDTQYF. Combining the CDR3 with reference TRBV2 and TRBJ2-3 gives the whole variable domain EPEVTQTPSHQVTQMGQEVILRCVPISNHLYFYWYRQILGQKVEFLVSFYNNEISEKSEIFDDQFSVERPDGSNFTLKIRSTKLEDSAMYFCASSLYQGGLKDTQYFGPGTRLTVL.

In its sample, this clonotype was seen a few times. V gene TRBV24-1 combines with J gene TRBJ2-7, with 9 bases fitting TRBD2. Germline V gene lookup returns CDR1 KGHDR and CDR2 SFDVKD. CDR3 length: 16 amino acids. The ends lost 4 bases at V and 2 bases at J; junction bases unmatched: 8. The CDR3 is CATSDNSGSNTYEQYF. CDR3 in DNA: TGTGCCACCAGTGACAATAGCGGGAGCAACACCTACGAGCAGTACTTC.

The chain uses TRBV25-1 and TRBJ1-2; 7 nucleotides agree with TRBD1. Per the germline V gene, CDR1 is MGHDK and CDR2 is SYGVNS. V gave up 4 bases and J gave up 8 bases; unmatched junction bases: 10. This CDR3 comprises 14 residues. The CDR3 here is CASSGGMTGTGYTF. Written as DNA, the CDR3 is TGTGCCAGCAGTGGAGGTATGACAGGGACCGGCTACACCTTC.

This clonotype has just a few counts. CDR3 DNA: TGTGCCAGCAGTCGTAGACTAGCGGCTTCCTACGAGCAGTACTTC. Encoded protein: CASSRRLAASYEQYF. The chain links TRBV6-1 to TRBJ2-7; 9 bases are shared with TRBD2. Trimming at V came to 5 bases and at J to 1 base, leaving 6 bases not matched to a gene. Germline assignment: CDR1 MNHNS and CDR2 SASEGT. CDR3 length: 15 residues.

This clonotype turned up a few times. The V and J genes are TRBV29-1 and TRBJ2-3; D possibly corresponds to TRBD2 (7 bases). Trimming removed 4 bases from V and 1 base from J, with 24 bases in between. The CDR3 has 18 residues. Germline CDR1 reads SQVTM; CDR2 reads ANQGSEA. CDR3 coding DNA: TGCAGCGTTGTTTTTAGGGGGGGGGCCGACGACGGCACAGATACGCAGTATTTT. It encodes CSVVFRGGADDGTDTQYF.

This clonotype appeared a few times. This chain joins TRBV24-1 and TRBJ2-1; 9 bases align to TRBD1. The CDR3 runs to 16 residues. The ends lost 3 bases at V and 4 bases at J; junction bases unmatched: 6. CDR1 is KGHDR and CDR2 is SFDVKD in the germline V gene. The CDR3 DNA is TGTGCCACCAGTGATCGAGGACAGGGGACATACAATGAGCAGTTCTTC. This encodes CATSDRGQGTYNEQFF.

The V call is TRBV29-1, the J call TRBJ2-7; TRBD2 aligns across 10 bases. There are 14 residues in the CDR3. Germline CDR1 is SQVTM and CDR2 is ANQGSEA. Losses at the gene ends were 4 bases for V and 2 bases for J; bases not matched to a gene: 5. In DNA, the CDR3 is TGCAGCGTTGTGAGCGGGAGGGCCCCCTACGAGCAGTACTTC. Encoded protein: CSVVSGRAPYEQYF.

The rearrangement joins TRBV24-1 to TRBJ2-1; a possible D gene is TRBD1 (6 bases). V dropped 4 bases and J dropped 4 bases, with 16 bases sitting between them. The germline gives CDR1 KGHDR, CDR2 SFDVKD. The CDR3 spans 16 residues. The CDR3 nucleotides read TGTGCCACCAGTGACCCCCAGGGGTTTAAGTACAATGAGCAGTTCTTC. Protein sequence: CATSDPQGFKYNEQFF.

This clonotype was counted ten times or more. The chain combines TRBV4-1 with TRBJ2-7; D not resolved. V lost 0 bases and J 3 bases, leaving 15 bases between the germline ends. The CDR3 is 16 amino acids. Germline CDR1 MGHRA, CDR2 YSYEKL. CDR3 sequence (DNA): TGCGCCAGCAGCCAAGATGAAGAGGTCTCCTTCTACGAGCAGTACTTC. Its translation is CASSQDEEVSFYEQYF.

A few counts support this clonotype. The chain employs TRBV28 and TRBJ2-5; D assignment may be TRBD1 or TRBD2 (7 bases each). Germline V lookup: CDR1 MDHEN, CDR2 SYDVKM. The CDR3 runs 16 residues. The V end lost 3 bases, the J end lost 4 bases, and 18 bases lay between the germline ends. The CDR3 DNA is TGTGCCAGCAGTTTGGAAGGGACAGAGCGGGGAGAGACCCAGTACTTC. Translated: CASSLEGTERGETQYF.

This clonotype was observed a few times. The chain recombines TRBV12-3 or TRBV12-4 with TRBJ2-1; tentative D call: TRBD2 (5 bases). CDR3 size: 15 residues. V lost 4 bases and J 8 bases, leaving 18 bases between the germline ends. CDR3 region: CASSYRSKEGDEQFF. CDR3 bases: TGTGCCAGCAGTTACCGGTCCAAAGAGGGCGATGAGCAGTTCTTC.

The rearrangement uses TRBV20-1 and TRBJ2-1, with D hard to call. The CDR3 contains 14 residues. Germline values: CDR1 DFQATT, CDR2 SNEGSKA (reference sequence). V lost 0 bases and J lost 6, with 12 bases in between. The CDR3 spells CSARDLGSFNEQFF. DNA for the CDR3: TGCAGTGCTAGAGATCTTGGATCATTCAATGAGCAGTTCTTC.

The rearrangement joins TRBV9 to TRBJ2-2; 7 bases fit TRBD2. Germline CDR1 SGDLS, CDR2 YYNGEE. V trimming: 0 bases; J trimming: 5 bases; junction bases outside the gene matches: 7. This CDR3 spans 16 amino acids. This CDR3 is CASSVEGGRRTGELFF. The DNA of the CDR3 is TGTGCCAGCAGCGTAGAGGGAGGGCGAAGGACCGGGGAGCTGTTTTTT.

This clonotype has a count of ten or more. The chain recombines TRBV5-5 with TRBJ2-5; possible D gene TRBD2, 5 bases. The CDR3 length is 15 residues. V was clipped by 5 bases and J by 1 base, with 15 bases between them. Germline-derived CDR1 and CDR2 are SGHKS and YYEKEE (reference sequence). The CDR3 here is CASSRRGSSQETQYF. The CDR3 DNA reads TGTGCCAGCAGTAGGCGTGGGAGTAGCCAAGAGACCCAGTACTTC.

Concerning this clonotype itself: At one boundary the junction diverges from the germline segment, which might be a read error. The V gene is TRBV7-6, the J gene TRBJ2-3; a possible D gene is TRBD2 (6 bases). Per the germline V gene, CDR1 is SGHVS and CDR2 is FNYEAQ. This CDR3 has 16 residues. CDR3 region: CARSLSGAGSTDTQYF. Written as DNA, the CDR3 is TGTGCCCGCAGCTTATCGGGAGCGGGTAGCACAGATACGCAGTATTTT. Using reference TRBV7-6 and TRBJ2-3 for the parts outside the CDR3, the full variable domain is GAGVSQSPRYKVTKRGQDVALRCDPISGHVSLYWYRQALGQGPEFLTYFNYEAQQDKSGLPNDRFSAERPEGSISTLTIQRTEQRDSAMYRCARSLSGAGSTDTQYFGPGTRLTVL.